This is a list of T cell receptor beta chains from one sample in a study of cytomegalovirus exposure and HLA in healthy donors. Measured with immunoSEQ multiplex PCR; TCRdb has only the in-frame clones, and not every one. Among 150,000 to 200,000 clones listed, approximately 80% were seen once. Input material: PBMCs. Source of these receptors: a male donor in good health and CMV-seronegative. Each CDR3 is given with its conserved first and last residue. The order of the fields is J gene, V gene, D gene, CDR3 protein. A D gene is named only where the DNA matches it firmly.

TRBJ2-1,TRBV19,TRBD1,CASSPPSTGANEQFF
TRBJ1-1,TRBV6-4,-,CASSVRGDTEAFF
TRBJ2-7,TRBV6-5,TRBD1,CASSLTGGITYEQYF
TRBJ2-5,TRBV5-1,TRBD1,CASSFDRGQETQYF
TRBJ2-7,TRBV5-1,-,CASSLGRVDGEQYF
TRBJ1-6,TRBV27,-,CASTTREGPNSPLHF
TRBJ2-3,TRBV27,-,CASSFRDLDTQYF
TRBJ1-1,TRBV9,-,CASSQSWGDTEAFF
TRBJ1-3,TRBV4-1,-,CASSQVIGVSGNTIYF
TRBJ1-5,TRBV7-2,TRBD1,CASSLARGLYQPQHF
TRBJ2-7,TRBV5-4,-,CASSPATGRGTEQYF
TRBJ1-3,TRBV28,TRBD1,CASSFPTGGNTIYF
-,TRBV18,-,CASSDTEYEQYF